Listed below are T cell receptor beta chains from one sample, sequenced in a study of T cells in Graves' hyperthyroidism and ophthalmopathy. TCRdb processed the multiplex PCR reads anew with MiXCR; each CDR3 protein has one entry. The table has some 770,000 distinct CDR3 sequences, roughly 15% seen once. The sequenced sample consisted of blood. The source of these receptors is a man aged 18 to 29 with Graves' hyperthyroidism. Each CDR3 is given with its conserved first and last residue. D genes are given only for firm matches. Size values are once, few and many counts, or a class for expanded clones, and some rows have none.

>TRBD2|NA|TRBV6-1|TRBJ2-5
TGTGCCAGCAGCCAATTTGCGGGGGTGGAGACCCAGTACTTC
CASSQFAGVETQYF
>TRBD1|many|TRBV2|TRBJ2-7
TGTGCCAGCAGGGCCGGGACAGGGGGCTCCTACGAGCAGTACTTC
CASRAGTGGSYEQYF
>TRBD1|many|TRBV5-1|TRBJ1-1
TGCGCCAGCAGCCTGGCCGGGACAGTGAACACTGAAGCTTTCTTT
CASSLAGTVNTEAFF
>NA|NA|TRBV19|TRBJ2-7
TGTGCCAGTAGTATTTCCGGGCGCCACGAGCAGTACTTC
CASSISGRHEQYF
>TRBD1|NA|TRBV12-3/TRBV12-4|TRBJ1-3
TGTGCCAGCAACTACAGGGGCTCTGGAAACACCATATATTTT
CASNYRGSGNTIYF
>NA|many|TRBV18|TRBJ2-5
TGTGCCAGCTCACCCGCAGGCGGAGCGTTGCAAGAGACCCAGTACTTC
CASSPAGGALQETQYF
>NA|NA|TRBV20-1|TRBJ1-1
TGCAGTGCTAGAGAGGGAGGGGGGGGCAGGTACACTGAAGCTTTCTTT
CSAREGGGGRYTEAFF
>NA|NA|TRBV19|TRBJ2-4
TGTGCCAGTAGTATTTGGGGGCCCAAAAACATTCAGTACTTC
CASSIWGPKNIQYF
>NA|many|TRBV20-1|TRBJ1-1
TGCAGTGCTAGCCTCGGAGTGAACACTGAAGCTTTCTTT
CSASLGVNTEAFF
>NA|many|TRBV11-2|TRBJ2-1
TGTGCCAGCAGCTTAGTGCTGGAGTTCGGAGACAATGAGCAGTTCTTC
CASSLVLEFGDNEQFF
>TRBD1|NA|TRBV11-2|TRBJ1-6
TGTGCCAGCAGCCAGGGGGAGGGCCCGAGCTCCTATAATTCACCCCTCCACTTT
CASSQGEGPSSYNSPLHF
>NA|many|TRBV20-1|TRBJ2-7
TGCAGTGCCTGGGCACCTAAGTCCGACTACCCATTCTACGAGCAGTACTTC
CSAWAPKSDYPFYEQYF
>TRBD1|many|TRBV20-1|TRBJ1-5
TGCAGTGCTAGAGCAGGGGGGGATCAGCCCCAGCATTTT
CSARAGGDQPQHF
>TRBD1|many|TRBV28|TRBJ2-1
TGTGCCAGCAGAGACAGGGTAGTGTCCTACAATGAGCAGTTCTTC
CASRDRVVSYNEQFF
>NA|many|TRBV6-2/TRBV6-3|TRBJ2-1
TGTGCCAGCAGTTATTGGCTAGCGAGAGTCAATGAGCAGTTCTTC
CASSYWLARVNEQFF
>NA|few|TRBV2|TRBJ1-6
TGTGCCAGCAGGTGGCATGATAATTCACCCCTCCACTTT
CASRWHDNSPLHF
>NA|many|TRBV12-3/TRBV12-4|TRBJ2-7
TGTGCCAGCAGTTTAGGTCCAGGGGTTGTAGGGCAGTACTTC
CASSLGPGVVGQYF
>NA|many|TRBV28|TRBJ1-2
TGTGCCAGCAGCCCACGTAGTCGTACCCTTGGCTACACCTTC
CASSPRSRTLGYTF
>TRBD2|NA|TRBV28|TRBJ2-3
TGTGCCGGCAGTTTATCTAGCGGAAGCACAGATACGCAGTATTTT
CAGSLSSGSTDTQYF
>NA|many|TRBV29-1|TRBJ2-5
TGCAGCGTTGGCCCAGAGTTGGAGACCCAGTACTTC
CSVGPELETQYF
>NA|many|TRBV11-3|TRBJ1-1
TGTGCCAGCAGCCGGGGCGGTGGGAACACTGAAGCTTTCTTT
CASSRGGGNTEAFF
>NA|many|TRBV28|TRBJ2-7
TGTGCCAGCAGTTTTGTCGGCCCCTACTCCTACGAGCAGTACTTC
CASSFVGPYSYEQYF
>NA|few|TRBV10-3|TRBJ2-7
TGTGCCATCAGTGACCGTTCCGACGTCGGCGAGCAGTACTTC
CAISDRSDVGEQYF
>TRBD2|many|TRBV28|TRBJ2-5
TGTGCCAGCAGTTTATTGAGGGGAGGGCCGCGAGAGACCCAGTACTTC
CASSLLRGGPRETQYF
>NA|many|TRBV12-3/TRBV12-4|TRBJ2-3
TGTGCCAGCAGTTCGGTGTTCGGGGGAGTGAGCCCAGATACGCAGTATTTT
CASSSVFGGVSPDTQYF
>NA|many|TRBV2|TRBJ2-1
TGTGCCAGCAGTAAGGGGTCCTCCTACAATGAGCAGTTCTTC
CASSKGSSYNEQFF